One and the same sample provided the 20 T cell receptor beta chains below, sequenced in a study of regulatory T cells in long-lasting Graves disease. To make TCR beta libraries, researchers used iRepertoire HTBI primers and Arm-PCR of CDR3 regions. TCRdb re-called the multiplex PCR reads with MiXCR, one entry per CDR3 protein. There are around 470,000 distinct CDR3 sequences in the sample; less than 15% occur only once, and around a sixth lies in the top ten. Indicated time point: newly diagnosed GD, antithyroid drugs for less than 3 months. Extracted RNA from PBMCs served as the source of the TCR library. These records were also assigned to another study, of T cells in Graves' hyperthyroidism and ophthalmopathy.

The sample was peripheral blood mononuclear cells (PBMCs), taken at new diagnosis, from a patient treated with antithyroid drugs. The receptors here all came from a woman aged 45 to 65 with Graves disease.

This clonotype was recorded many times. This rearrangement joins TRBV28 to TRBJ2-1; TRBD2 is a possible D gene (6 bases). The CDR3 has 15 residues. Trimming pared 2 bases from V and 5 bases from J, leaving 13 bases between. Germline loops: CDR1 MDHEN, CDR2 SYDVKM. DNA of the CDR3: TGTGCCAGCAGTTTAAGCGGGCGGGTTAACAATGAGCAGTTCTTC. Its translation is CASSLSGRVNNEQFF.

The sample holds many counts of this clonotype. In DNA, the CDR3 is TGCGCCAGCAGCGGGGTCGGGGACAAACCTCAAGAGACCCAGTACTTC. The encoded protein is CASSGVGDKPQETQYF. This sequence joins TRBV5-1 and TRBJ2-5; D possibly corresponds to TRBD1 (6 bases). From germline, CDR1 is SGHRS and CDR2 YFSETQ. The CDR3 has 16 residues. V was clipped by 4 bases and J by 2 bases, with 18 bases between them.

The V and J genes are TRBV6-2 or TRBV6-3 and TRBJ2-4; D possibly corresponds to TRBD1 (6 bases). The ends were cut back, 5 bases at V and 6 bases at J, with 11 bases in the middle. This CDR3 is 13 amino acids long. Germline loops: CDR1 MNHEY, CDR2 SVGEGT. CDR3 DNA: TGTGCCAGCAGTGGGCAGGGGACAAACATTCAGTACTTC. Translation: CASSGQGTNIQYF.

In this sample, this clonotype turned up many times. The J gene is TRBJ2-2, the V gene TRBV7-9, with D tentatively TRBD1 or TRBD2 (5 bases each). Germline assignment: CDR1 SEHNR and CDR2 FQNEAQ (reference sequence). The CDR3 runs 16 residues. V shed 1 base and J shed 4 bases, with 13 bases lying between them. The CDR3 coding sequence is TGTGCCAGCAGCTTAGGAGCGGCAGGGAGCACCGGGGAGCTGTTTTTT. Translation gives CASSLGAAGSTGELFF.

This clonotype appeared a few times. This chain joins TRBV30 and TRBJ2-3; D possibly corresponds to TRBD1 (5 bases). CDR1 and CDR2 (germline): GTSNPN, SVGIG (reference sequence). The V end lost 3 bases, the J end lost 3 bases, and 10 bases lay between the germline ends. The CDR3 covers 13 residues. As DNA, the CDR3 is TGTGCCTGGAGGATTGGGGCGACAGATACGCAGTATTTT. This sequence encodes CAWRIGATDTQYF.

A few counts support this clonotype. A single base separates this from a much larger clone, so it may be a read error. The rearrangement joins TRBV7-2 to TRBJ2-5; the D gene is possibly TRBD1 (6 bases). V was clipped by 5 bases and J by 5 bases, with 12 bases between them. In germline, CDR1 is SGHTA, CDR2 FQGNSA. CDR3 length: 13 amino acids. The CDR3 loop is CASSPHREETQYF. For the CDR3, the DNA is TGTGCCAGCAGCCCCCACAGGGAGGAGACCCAGTACTTC.

This clonotype came up a few times. The chain couples TRBV7-9 to TRBJ2-2, with TRBD2 identical over 7 bases. V was clipped by 7 bases and J by 4 bases; unmatched bases: 15. Germline loops: CDR1 SEHNR, CDR2 FQNEAQ (reference sequence). The CDR3 sequence is 17 residues long. The CDR3, as DNA: TGTGCCAGCACCCCCCCGGGGGGTGAGGGATTCACCGGGGAGCTGTTTTTT. The encoded protein is CASTPPGGEGFTGELFF.

A few counts support this clonotype. V is TRBV5-5 and J is TRBJ1-5; 9 nucleotides align to TRBD1. The length of the CDR3 is 17 residues. J gave up 2 bases and V 3 bases, and 9 bases lay outside the gene matches. Germline V gives CDR1 SGHKS, CDR2 YYEKEE (reference sequence). This CDR3 is CASSSSRDRVGNQPQHF. Here the CDR3 DNA reads TGTGCCAGCAGCTCGTCCCGGGACAGGGTCGGCAATCAGCCCCAGCATTTT.

This clonotype was recorded many times. The CDR3 DNA sequence: TGTGCCAGCAGCTTATCAGGGGGTGGATCCTACGAGCAGTACTTC. Translation gives CASSLSGGGSYEQYF. This chain links TRBV7-3 with TRBJ2-7; 7 positions agree with TRBD1. Losses at the gene ends were 2 bases for V and 1 base for J; bases not matched to a gene: 5. The CDR3 runs to 15 residues. CDR1 and CDR2 (germline): SGHTA, FQGTGA.

The table lists this clonotype with many counts. V usage is TRBV3-1 and J usage is TRBJ2-2, with 8 bases aligning to TRBD1. CDR3 length equals 15 residues. The germline gives CDR1 LGHDT, CDR2 YNNKEL (reference sequence). V trimming: 4 bases; J trimming: 7 bases; junction bases outside the gene matches: 8. CDR3 coding DNA: TGTGCCAGCAGCCGTCCGCTACAGGGGGTCGGGGAGCTGTTTTTT. It encodes CASSRPLQGVGELFF.

The table lists this clonotype with a few counts. The gene calls are TRBV19 and TRBJ2-1, with 7 bases identical to TRBD1. Germline assignment: CDR1 LNHDA and CDR2 SQIVND (reference sequence). The V and J ends lost 10 bases and 8 bases, in that order; junction bases with no gene match: 5. The CDR3 has 11 amino acids. The CDR3 sequence: CATRQGDEQFF. The CDR3, as DNA: TGTGCCACCAGACAGGGCGATGAGCAGTTCTTC.

This clonotype appeared a few times. The chain carries TRBV6-1 and TRBJ1-1; D is undetermined. Germline assignment: CDR1 MNHNS and CDR2 SASEGT. V was clipped by 2 bases and J by 5 bases, with 9 bases between them. This CDR3 is 13 amino acids long. The CDR3: CASSELLPTEAFF. The CDR3 DNA is TGTGCCAGCAGTGAACTTCTACCAACTGAAGCTTTCTTT.

To note about this clonotype: Since a much larger clone is just one base distant, this may be a read error. The chain links TRBV27 to TRBJ2-3, with no clear D. The CDR3 sequence is 13 residues long. Trimming stripped 2 bases from V and 5 bases from J, with 8 bases between. Germline V gene data show CDR1 as MNHEY and CDR2 as SMNVEV (reference sequence). This chain's CDR3 is CASSLRALDTQYF. CDR3 DNA: TGTGCCAGCAGTTTAAGGGCGTTAGATACGCAGTATTTT.

This clonotype was counted many times. This chain links TRBV12-3 or TRBV12-4 with TRBJ2-5, with a possible D match to TRBD2 (5 bases). Trimming stripped 2 bases from V and 5 bases from J, with 9 bases between. This CDR3 is built from 13 residues. Written as DNA, the CDR3 is TGTGCCAGCAGTTTACTACGGAGGGAGACCCAGTACTTC. Translated, it gives CASSLLRRETQYF.

Ten or more counts support this clonotype. This rearrangement joins TRBV27 to TRBJ2-7; 8 bases are shared with TRBD1. Germline CDR1 reads MNHEY; CDR2 reads SMNVEV (reference sequence). The CDR3 is made up of 15 amino acids. With 6 bases clipped from V and 2 bases from J, the junction kept 9 bases outside the gene matches. In DNA form, the CDR3 reads TGTGCCAGCAGACCTTACGCAGGGGGCACCTACGAGCAGTACTTC. Encoded protein: CASRPYAGGTYEQYF.

This clonotype was found many times. This chain connects TRBV2 to TRBJ2-3, with D possibly being TRBD2 (6 bases). Trimming removed 1 base at V and 0 bases at J, with 8 bases between. Per germline, CDR1 SNHLY and CDR2 FYNNEI. The CDR3 covers 15 residues. As DNA, the CDR3 is TGTGCCAGCAGTGAAGGGGAGGTTAGCACAGATACGCAGTATTTT. The encoded protein is CASSEGEVSTDTQYF.

J is TRBJ1-4 and V is TRBV3-1; no firm D call. The germline V gene encodes CDR1 LGHDT and CDR2 YNNKEL (reference sequence). The ends were cut back, 5 bases at V and 3 bases at J, with 10 bases in the middle. This CDR3 is built from 14 residues. CDR3 amino acids: CASSFGEANEKLFF. CDR3 DNA sequence: TGTGCCAGCAGCTTCGGGGAGGCTAATGAAAAACTGTTTTTT.

This clonotype came up many times. The chain carries TRBV28 and TRBJ2-7; no clear D. V was pared by 5 bases and J by 1 base, with 15 bases between. The germline V gene has CDR1 MDHEN and CDR2 SYDVKM. This CDR3 region has 15 residues. In DNA form, the CDR3 reads TGTGCCAGCAGTCTAACCAGCGTGGGATCCTACGAGCAGTACTTC. It codes for CASSLTSVGSYEQYF. Full variable domain (missing parts from reference TRBV28 and TRBJ2-7): DVKVTQSSRYLVKRTGEKVFLECVQDMDHENMFWYRQDPGLGLRLIYFSYDVKMKEKGDIPEGYSVSREKKERFSLILESASTNQTSMYLCASSLTSVGSYEQYFGPGTRLTVT.

Turning to this clonotype: A much larger clone sits a single nucleotide away, making a read error possible. CDR3 nucleotide sequence: TGTGCCAGCGGCGGTCCGGGTAGCGGGAAACTCTACGAGCAGTACTTC. As protein: CASGGPGSGKLYEQYF. This chain uses TRBV7-2 with TRBJ2-7, with 8 bases aligning to TRBD2. The CDR3 loop spans 16 amino acids. Germline trimming cut 8 bases from V and 3 bases from J; bases unmatched to any gene: 15. Germline V gene sequence: CDR1 SGHTA, CDR2 FQGNSA.

This clonotype appeared many times. J is TRBJ2-5 and V is TRBV28; tentative D call: TRBD2 (6 bases). V lost 3 bases to trimming and J lost 4 bases, with 6 bases between them. Germline CDR1 and CDR2: MDHEN and SYDVKM. This CDR3 is 12 amino acids long. CDR3 sequence: CASSLEGETQYF. The DNA for the CDR3 is TGTGCCAGCAGTTTGGAGGGAGAGACCCAGTACTTC.